What follows is one T cell receptor beta chain and its context. Naive CD8 cells were CD45RO-negative, positively selected for CCR7, excluding terminally differentiated effector memory CD45RA+ cells. The data derive from a study of shared clonotypes between healthy human individuals. Looked up from germline, CDR1 is MGHRA and CDR2 is YSYEKL. This CDR3 is built from 16 residues. Trimming took 0 bases from V and 5 from J; bases not matched to a gene: 5. Sequencing used immunoSEQ multiplex PCR; TCRdb keeps in-frame clones, though not all of them. The repertoire consists of about 2,200,000 clones, with approximately 94% occurring once and the leading ten covering approximately 1.7%.

The sequenced material came from naive CD8+ T cells from PBMCs. This chain uses TRBV4-1 with TRBJ2-5; TRBD2 aligns across 11 bases. The receptor was isolated from a man aged 18 to 29 in good health. Some clones in this sample may be carry-over from other donors' samples. CDR3 sequence: CASSQEPRLAGETQYF. The CDR3 DNA follows: TGCGCCAGCAGCCAAGAGCCCCGACTAGCGGGGGAGACCCAGTACTTC.